This TCR beta chain was sequenced for a study of blood T cells in healthy people across ages. A second PCR, run for about 7 to 11 cycles, used a sample-barcoded 5' primer plus a J-beta primer mix. TCRdb redid the calling of the 5' RACE reads with MiXCR, one entry per CDR3 protein. The sample includes 1.5 million to 2 million distinct CDR3 sequences, roughly 30% seen only once; the top ten take about 11%. The sample, about 9.7 milliliters of peripheral blood, was drawn from each donor. Samples each had at least 6 micrograms of total RNA extracted. Germline CDR1 is ENHRY and CDR2 is SYGVKD. The CDR3 is 12 amino acids. Note on this clonotype: Mismatch with germline at one junction end may stem from a read error.

Sequencing input: blood. The sequence came from a woman aged 25 to 39 in good health. J is TRBJ1-5 and V is TRBV10-3, with no clear D. CDR3 amino acids: CAISEEDQPRHF. CDR3 nucleotide sequence: TGTGCCATCAGTGAGGAGGATCAGCCCCGGCATTTT.